This record covers a single TCR beta chain. Its cognate antigen is unknown. This table comes from immunoSEQ multiplex PCR, and its TCRdb copy is limited to in-frame clones, with some not included. In the table there are 70,000 or so clones, approximately 91% of which are singletons. This specimen comes from a study of PD-L1 blockade in urothelial cancer. Study-wide background: Study patients had been treated with 0 to 3 previous chemotherapy regimens. Blood samples had a median of around 150,000 T cells. General study points: When measured at 3 weeks, tumor-associated blood clones expanded more in durable-benefit patients.

All patients carried locally advanced or metastatic urothelial carcinoma. This specimen was PBMCs, taken around atezolizumab (anti-PD-L1) treatment. The TCR comes from a man aged 55 to 70 with urothelial cancer.

The CDR3 bases are TGTGCCAGTAGCTTGAACAGGGCCACAGATACGCAGTATTTT. Translated, it gives CASSLNRATDTQYF. The rearrangement links TRBV19 to TRBJ2-3, with a weak D call TRBD1 (6 bases). V was cut by 6 bases and J by 2 bases, with 12 bases left in between. The CDR3 is 14 residues long. Germline CDR1 LNHDA, CDR2 SQIVND (reference sequence).